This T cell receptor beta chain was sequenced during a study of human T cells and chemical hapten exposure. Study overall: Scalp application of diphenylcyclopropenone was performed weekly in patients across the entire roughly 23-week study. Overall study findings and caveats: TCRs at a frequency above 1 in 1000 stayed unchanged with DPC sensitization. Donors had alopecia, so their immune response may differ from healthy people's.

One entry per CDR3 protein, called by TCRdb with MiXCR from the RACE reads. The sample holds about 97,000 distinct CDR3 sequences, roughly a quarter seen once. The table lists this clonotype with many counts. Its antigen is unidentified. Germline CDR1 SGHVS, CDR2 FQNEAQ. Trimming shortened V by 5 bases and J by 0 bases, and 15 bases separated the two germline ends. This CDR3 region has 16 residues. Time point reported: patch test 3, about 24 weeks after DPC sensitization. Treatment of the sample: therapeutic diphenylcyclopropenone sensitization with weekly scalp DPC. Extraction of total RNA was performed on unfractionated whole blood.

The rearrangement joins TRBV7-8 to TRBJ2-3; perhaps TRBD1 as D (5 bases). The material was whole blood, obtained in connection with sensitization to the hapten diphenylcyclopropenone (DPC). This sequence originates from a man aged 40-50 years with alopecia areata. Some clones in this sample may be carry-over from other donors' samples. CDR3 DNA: TGTGCCAGCAGCATCCGACCCAGACAGAGCACAGATACGCAGTATTTT. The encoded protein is CASSIRPRQSTDTQYF.